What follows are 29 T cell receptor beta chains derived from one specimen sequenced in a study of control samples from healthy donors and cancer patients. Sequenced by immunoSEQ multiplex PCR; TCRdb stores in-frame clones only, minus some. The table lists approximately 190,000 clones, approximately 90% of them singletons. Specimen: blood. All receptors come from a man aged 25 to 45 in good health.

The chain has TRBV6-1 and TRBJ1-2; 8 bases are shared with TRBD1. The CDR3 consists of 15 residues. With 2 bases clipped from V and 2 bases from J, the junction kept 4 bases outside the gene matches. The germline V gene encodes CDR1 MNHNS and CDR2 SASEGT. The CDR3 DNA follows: TGTGCCAGCAGTGAACAGGGGGCGCGAAACTATGGCTACACCTTC. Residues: CASSEQGARNYGYTF.

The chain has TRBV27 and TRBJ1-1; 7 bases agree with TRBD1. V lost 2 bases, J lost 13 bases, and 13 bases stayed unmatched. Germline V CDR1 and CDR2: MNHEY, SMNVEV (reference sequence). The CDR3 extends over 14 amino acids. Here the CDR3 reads CASSLIGTEYKLFF. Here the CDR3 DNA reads TGTGCCAGCAGTTTAATAGGGACAGAGTATAAGCTTTTCTTT.

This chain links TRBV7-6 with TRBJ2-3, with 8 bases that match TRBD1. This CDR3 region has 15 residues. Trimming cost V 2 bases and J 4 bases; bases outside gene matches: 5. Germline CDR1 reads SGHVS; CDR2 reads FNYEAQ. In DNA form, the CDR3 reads TGTGCCAGCAGCTTAAGGACAGGGACATCAGATACGCAGTATTTT. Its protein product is CASSLRTGTSDTQYF.

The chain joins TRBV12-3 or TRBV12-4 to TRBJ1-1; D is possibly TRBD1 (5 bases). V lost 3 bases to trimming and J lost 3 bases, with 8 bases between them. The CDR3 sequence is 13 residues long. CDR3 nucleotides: TGTGCCAGCAGTTTGGCAGGGTACACTGAAGCTTTCTTT. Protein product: CASSLAGYTEAFF.

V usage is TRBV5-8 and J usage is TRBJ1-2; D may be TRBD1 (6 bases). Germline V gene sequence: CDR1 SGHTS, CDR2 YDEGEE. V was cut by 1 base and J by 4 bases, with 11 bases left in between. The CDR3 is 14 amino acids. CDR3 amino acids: CASSLLGGGYGYTF. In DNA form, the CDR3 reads TGTGCCAGCAGCTTGCTGGGGGGCGGCTATGGCTACACCTTC. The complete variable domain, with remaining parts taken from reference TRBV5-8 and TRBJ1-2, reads EAGVTQSPTHLIKTRGQQATLRCSPISGHTSVYWYQQALGLGLQFLLWYDEGEERNRGNFPPRFSGRQFPNYSSELNVNALELEDSALYLCASSLLGGGYGYTFGSGTRLTVV.

CDR3 sequence (DNA): TGTGCCAGCAGACCGGGACTGACCAACACTGAAGCTTTCTTT. Translation: CASRPGLTNTEAFF. This chain links TRBV11-2 with TRBJ1-1, with D perhaps matching TRBD1 (5 bases). CDR1 is SGHAT, CDR2 FQNNGV, per germline. There are 14 residues in the CDR3. V lost 6 bases and J 2 bases, leaving 13 bases between the germline ends.

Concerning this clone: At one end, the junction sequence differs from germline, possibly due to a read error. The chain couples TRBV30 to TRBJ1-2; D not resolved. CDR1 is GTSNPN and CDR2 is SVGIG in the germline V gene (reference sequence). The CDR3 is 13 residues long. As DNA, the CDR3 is TGTGCCTGGAGTGTTGGGCAGAACCCCCCCTCGGGGTTC. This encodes CAWSVGQNPPSGF.

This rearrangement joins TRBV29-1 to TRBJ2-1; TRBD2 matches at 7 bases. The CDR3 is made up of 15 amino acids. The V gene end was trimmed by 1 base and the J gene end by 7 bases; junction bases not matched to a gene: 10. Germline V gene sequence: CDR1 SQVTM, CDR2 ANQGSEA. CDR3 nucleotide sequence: TGCAGCGTTGAAGGCCGGGCTGGACTAGGGAATGAGCAGTTCTTC. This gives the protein CSVEGRAGLGNEQFF.

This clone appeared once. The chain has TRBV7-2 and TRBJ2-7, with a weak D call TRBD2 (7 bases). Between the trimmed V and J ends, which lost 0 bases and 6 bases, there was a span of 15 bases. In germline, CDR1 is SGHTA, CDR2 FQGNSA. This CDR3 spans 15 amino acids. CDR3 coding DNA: TGTGCCAGCAGCTTAGCGGGGGGGCTTTCCAGCGAGCAGTACTTC. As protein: CASSLAGGLSSEQYF.

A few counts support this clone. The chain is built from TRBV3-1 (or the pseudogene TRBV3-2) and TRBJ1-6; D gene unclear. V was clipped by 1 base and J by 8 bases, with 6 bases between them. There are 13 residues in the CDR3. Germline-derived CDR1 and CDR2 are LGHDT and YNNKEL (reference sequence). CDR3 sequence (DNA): TGTGCCAGCAGCCAAGTAGTGTATTCACCCCTCCACTTT. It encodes CASSQVVYSPLHF.

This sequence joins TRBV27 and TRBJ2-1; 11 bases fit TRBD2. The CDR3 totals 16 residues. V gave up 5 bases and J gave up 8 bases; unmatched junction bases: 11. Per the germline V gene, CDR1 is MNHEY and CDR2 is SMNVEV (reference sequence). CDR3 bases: TGTGCCAGCAGTAGGGGAGCTAGCGGGGGGAAGGATGAGCAGTTCTTC. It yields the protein CASSRGASGGKDEQFF.

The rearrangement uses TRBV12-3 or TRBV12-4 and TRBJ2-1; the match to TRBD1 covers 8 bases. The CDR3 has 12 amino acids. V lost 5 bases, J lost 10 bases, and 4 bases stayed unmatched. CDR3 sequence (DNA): TGTGCCAGCAGTCCAGGGACAGGCGAGCAGTTCTTC. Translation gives CASSPGTGEQFF.

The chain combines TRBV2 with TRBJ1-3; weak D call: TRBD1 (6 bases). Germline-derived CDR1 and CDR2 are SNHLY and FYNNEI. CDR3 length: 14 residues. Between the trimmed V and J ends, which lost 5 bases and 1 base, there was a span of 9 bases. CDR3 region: CASSRTVSGNTIYF. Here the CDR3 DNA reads TGTGCCAGCAGTAGGACAGTGTCTGGAAACACCATATATTTT.

The CDR3 DNA sequence: TGTGCCAGTAGTATTATAGGCGGGGAGCTGTTTTTT. Its protein product is CASSIIGGELFF. The chain combines TRBV19 with TRBJ2-2; D remains ambiguous. Trimming left V 3 bases short and J 7 bases short, with 6 bases between. The CDR3 covers 12 residues. From germline, CDR1 is LNHDA and CDR2 SQIVND (reference sequence).

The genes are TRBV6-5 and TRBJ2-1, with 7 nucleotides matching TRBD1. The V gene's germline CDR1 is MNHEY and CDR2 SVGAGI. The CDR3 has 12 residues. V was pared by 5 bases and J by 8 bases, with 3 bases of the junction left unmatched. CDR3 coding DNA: TGTGCCAGCAGTACAACAGGGGATGAGCAGTTCTTC. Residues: CASSTTGDEQFF.

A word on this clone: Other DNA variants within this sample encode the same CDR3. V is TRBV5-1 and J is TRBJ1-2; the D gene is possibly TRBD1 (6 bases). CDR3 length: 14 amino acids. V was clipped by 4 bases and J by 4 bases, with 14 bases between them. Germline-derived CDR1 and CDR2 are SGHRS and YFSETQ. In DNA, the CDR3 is TGCGCCAGCAGCAAGGACAGCCGACTCTATGGCTACACCTTC. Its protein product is CASSKDSRLYGYTF.

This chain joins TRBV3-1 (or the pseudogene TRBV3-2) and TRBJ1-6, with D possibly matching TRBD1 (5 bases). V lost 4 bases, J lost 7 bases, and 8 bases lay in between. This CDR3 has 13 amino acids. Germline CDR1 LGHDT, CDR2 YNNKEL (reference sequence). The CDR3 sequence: CASSRQRNSPLHF. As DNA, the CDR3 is TGTGCCAGCAGCCGACAGAGGAATTCACCCCTCCACTTT.

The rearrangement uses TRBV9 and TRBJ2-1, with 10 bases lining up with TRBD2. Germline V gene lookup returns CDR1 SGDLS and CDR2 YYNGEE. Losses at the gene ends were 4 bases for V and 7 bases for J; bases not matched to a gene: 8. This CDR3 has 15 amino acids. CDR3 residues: CASSPSGGARNEQFF. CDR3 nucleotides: TGTGCCAGCAGCCCAAGCGGGGGGGCCCGAAATGAGCAGTTCTTC.

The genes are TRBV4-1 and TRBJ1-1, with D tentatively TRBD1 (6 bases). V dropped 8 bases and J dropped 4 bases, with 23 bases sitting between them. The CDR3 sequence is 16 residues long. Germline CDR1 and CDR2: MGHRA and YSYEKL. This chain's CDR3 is CASGSPSGGLGTEAFF. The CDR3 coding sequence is TGCGCCAGCGGATCTCCCTCTGGGGGGCTGGGCACTGAAGCTTTCTTT.

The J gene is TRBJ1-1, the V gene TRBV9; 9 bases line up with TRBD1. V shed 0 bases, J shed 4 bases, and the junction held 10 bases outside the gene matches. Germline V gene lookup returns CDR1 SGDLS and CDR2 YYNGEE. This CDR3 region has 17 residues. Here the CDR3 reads CASSVGVWSDRGTEAFF. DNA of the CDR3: TGTGCCAGCAGCGTAGGAGTCTGGTCGGACAGGGGCACTGAAGCTTTCTTT. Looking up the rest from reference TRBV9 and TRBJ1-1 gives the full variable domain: DSGVTQTPKHLITATGQRVTLRCSPRSGDLSVYWYQQSLDQGLQFLIQYYNGEERAKGNILERFSAQQFPDLHSELNLSSLELGDSALYFCASSVGVWSDRGTEAFFGQGTRLTVV.

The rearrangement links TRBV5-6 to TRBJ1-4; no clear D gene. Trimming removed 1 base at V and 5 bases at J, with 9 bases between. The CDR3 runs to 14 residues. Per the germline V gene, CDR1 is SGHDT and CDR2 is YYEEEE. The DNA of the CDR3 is TGTGCCAGCAGCTTGCCTAGTTTAAATGAAAAACTGTTTTTT. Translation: CASSLPSLNEKLFF.

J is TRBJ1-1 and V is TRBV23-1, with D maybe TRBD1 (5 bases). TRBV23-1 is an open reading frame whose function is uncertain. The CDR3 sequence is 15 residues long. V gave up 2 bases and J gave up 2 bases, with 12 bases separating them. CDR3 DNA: TGCGCCAGCAGTCAACTAGAGACAGCTAACACTGAAGCTTTCTTT. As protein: CASSQLETANTEAFF.

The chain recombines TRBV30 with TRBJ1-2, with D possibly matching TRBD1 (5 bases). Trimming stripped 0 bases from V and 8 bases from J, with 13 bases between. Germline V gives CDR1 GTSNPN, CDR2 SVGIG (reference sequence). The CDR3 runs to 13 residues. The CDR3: CAWSVHGGFGYTF. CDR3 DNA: TGTGCCTGGAGTGTACATGGGGGTTTCGGCTACACCTTC.

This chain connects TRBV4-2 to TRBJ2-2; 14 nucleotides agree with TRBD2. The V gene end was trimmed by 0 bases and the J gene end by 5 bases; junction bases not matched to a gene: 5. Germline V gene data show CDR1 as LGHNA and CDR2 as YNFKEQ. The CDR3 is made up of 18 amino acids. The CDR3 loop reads CASSQETSGGASTGELFF. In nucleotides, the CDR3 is TGTGCCAGCAGCCAAGAGACTAGCGGGGGGGCCTCAACCGGGGAGCTGTTTTTT.

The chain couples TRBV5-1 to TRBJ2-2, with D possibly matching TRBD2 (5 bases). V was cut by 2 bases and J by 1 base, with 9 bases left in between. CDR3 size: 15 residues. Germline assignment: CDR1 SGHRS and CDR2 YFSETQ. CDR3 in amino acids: CASSLIAKNTGELFF. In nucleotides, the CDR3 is TGCGCCAGCAGCTTAATAGCGAAGAACACCGGGGAGCTGTTTTTT.

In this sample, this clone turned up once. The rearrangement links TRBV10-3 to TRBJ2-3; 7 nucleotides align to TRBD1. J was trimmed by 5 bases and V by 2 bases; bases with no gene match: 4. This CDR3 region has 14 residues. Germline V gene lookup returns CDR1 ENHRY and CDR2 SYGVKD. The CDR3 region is CAISELGQRDTQYF. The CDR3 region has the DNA TGTGCCATCAGTGAGCTGGGACAGAGAGATACGCAGTATTTT.

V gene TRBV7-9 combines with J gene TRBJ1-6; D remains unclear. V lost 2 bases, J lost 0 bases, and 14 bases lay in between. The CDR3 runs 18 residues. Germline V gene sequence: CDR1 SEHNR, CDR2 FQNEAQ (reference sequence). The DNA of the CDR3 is TGTGCCAGCAGCTTATTACCCTGGGTGGACTCCTATAATTCACCCCTCCACTTT. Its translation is CASSLLPWVDSYNSPLHF.

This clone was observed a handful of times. The CDR3: CASSLDGGYGYTF. CDR3 coding DNA: TGTGCCAGCAGTTTAGATGGAGGATATGGCTACACCTTC. This rearrangement joins TRBV12-3 or TRBV12-4 to TRBJ1-2; no reliable D call. V lost 1 base, J lost 5 bases, and 8 bases lay in between. The CDR3 is 13 amino acids.

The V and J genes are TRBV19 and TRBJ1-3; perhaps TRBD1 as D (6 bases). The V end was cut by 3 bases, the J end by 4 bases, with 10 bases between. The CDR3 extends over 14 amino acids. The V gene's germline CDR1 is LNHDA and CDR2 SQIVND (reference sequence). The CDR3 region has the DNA TGTGCCAGTAGTATGGCAGGGGAAGGAAACACCATATATTTT. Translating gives CASSMAGEGNTIYF.